The 8 T cell receptor beta chains presented below share a single source sample, sequenced in a study of shared clonotypes between healthy human individuals. Only in-frame clones appear in the TCRdb table, and some are missing; sequencing was by immunoSEQ multiplex PCR. The sample includes more than 2,000,000 clones, approximately 90% of them seen just once. The sample taken for sequencing was naive CD4+ T cells sorted from blood. Subset of the sample: CD45RA+ positively selected. These receptors were obtained from a man younger than 30 in good health.

This chain joins TRBV30 and TRBJ2-7, with D unresolved. The V gene's germline CDR1 is GTSNPN and CDR2 SVGIG (reference sequence). Trimming removed 0 bases at V and 9 bases at J, with 18 bases between. The CDR3 is 14 residues long. The CDR3 loop reads CAWSVTLSGSGQYF. In DNA, the CDR3 is TGTGCCTGGAGTGTTACCCTTAGTGGGTCTGGGCAGTACTTC.

The V and J genes are TRBV15 and TRBJ2-3; 7 nucleotides line up with TRBD1. The CDR3 has 18 amino acids. Losses at the gene ends were 2 bases for V and 1 base for J; bases not matched to a gene: 12. The germline V gene has CDR1 LNHNV and CDR2 YYDKDF (reference sequence). The CDR3 loop reads CATSRPQGGSGGTDTQYF. The CDR3 DNA follows: TGTGCCACCAGCAGACCGCAAGGGGGCTCAGGTGGCACAGATACGCAGTATTTT.

About this clone itself: At one boundary the junction diverges from the germline segment, which might be a read error. This sequence joins TRBV5-3 and TRBJ2-4; 7 bases map to TRBD1. TRBV5-3 is an ORF; its function is uncertain. The CDR3 extends over 14 amino acids. The CDR3 loop is CASSWTGQKNIQYF. Written as DNA, the CDR3 is TGTGCCAGCAGCTGGACGGGACAGAAAAACATTCAGTACTTC.

Turning to this clone: Different DNA sequences within this sample yield the same CDR3. V gene TRBV18 combines with J gene TRBJ1-5; TRBD1 is a possible D gene (5 bases). CDR3 length: 12 amino acids. The germline V and J ends were trimmed by 2 bases and 6 bases, with 5 bases remaining between them. Per germline, CDR1 KGHSH and CDR2 LQKENI. This chain's CDR3 is CASSPTGQPQHF. CDR3 nucleotides: TGTGCCAGCTCACCAACAGGTCAGCCCCAGCATTTT.

V usage is TRBV6-6 and J usage is TRBJ1-1; unclear D gene. The CDR3 is made up of 13 amino acids. Trimming took 5 bases from V and 4 from J, leaving 11 bases between them. The germline V gene encodes CDR1 MNHNY and CDR2 SVGAGI (reference sequence). The CDR3 sequence is CASSLGLGTEAFF. CDR3 bases: TGTGCCAGCAGTCTCGGCTTGGGCACTGAAGCTTTCTTT.

The gene calls are TRBV18 and TRBJ2-5, with TRBD2 matching over 12 bases. V trimming: 4 bases; J trimming: 1 base; junction bases outside the gene matches: 4. The V gene's germline CDR1 is KGHSH and CDR2 LQKENI. The CDR3 totals 16 residues. The CDR3 loop is CASSLRLAGAQETQYF. In DNA form, the CDR3 reads TGTGCCAGCTCACTCCGACTAGCGGGGGCCCAAGAGACCCAGTACTTC.

The J gene is TRBJ2-1, the V gene TRBV11-3; 10 bases line up with TRBD2. Per germline, CDR1 SGHNT and CDR2 YENEEA. J lost 8 bases, V lost 4 bases, and 8 bases had no gene match. This CDR3 is built from 15 residues. The CDR3, as DNA: TGTGCCAGCAGCTCCGGGACTAGCGTGGGGGATGAGCAGTTCTTC. Its translation is CASSSGTSVGDEQFF.

The chain couples TRBV2 to TRBJ2-1; 10 bases match TRBD1. The CDR3 has 14 residues. Germline CDR1 SNHLY, CDR2 FYNNEI. V was clipped by 6 bases and J by 6 bases; unmatched bases: 5. CDR3 protein: CASRWDRGGNEQFF. In DNA, the CDR3 is TGTGCCAGCAGATGGGACAGGGGAGGCAATGAGCAGTTCTTC.